The 32 T cell receptor beta chains reported below all come from one sample, sequenced in a study of CD8 T cells in Susac syndrome. Random hexamers were used to reverse transcribe an amount of roughly 0.45 to 1 ug RNA. TCRdb independently ran MiXCR on the immunoSEQ multiplex PCR reads; one entry per CDR3 protein. The sample includes roughly 200,000 distinct CDR3 sequences, more than 85% seen only once; the top ten take around 0.079%. The sequenced material came from CD4+ T cells from PBMCs. The receptors originated from a human donor with Susac syndrome.

The chain employs TRBV5-1 and TRBJ1-3; possibly TRBD1 for D (5 bases). This CDR3 has 14 residues. Per germline, CDR1 SGHRS and CDR2 YFSETQ. The V and J ends lost 5 bases and 9 bases respectively, with 18 bases between them. The CDR3 DNA sequence: TGCGCCAGCAGTCTGACAGTGGCCGGCGGCACCATATATTTT. Translated, it gives CASSLTVAGGTIYF.

The chain recombines TRBV5-1 with TRBJ2-7; 11 bases line up with TRBD2. From germline, CDR1 is SGHRS and CDR2 YFSETQ. This CDR3 comprises 15 residues. Trimming cost V 2 bases and J 5 bases; bases outside gene matches: 6. The CDR3 loop is CASSLITSGSNEQYF. CDR3 bases: TGCGCCAGCAGCTTAATTACTAGCGGGAGTAACGAGCAGTACTTC.

This chain links TRBV5-1 with TRBJ2-6; D not certain. Germline V CDR1 and CDR2: SGHRS, YFSETQ. This CDR3 has 12 amino acids. V was clipped by 5 bases and J by 2 bases, with 2 bases between them. CDR3 nucleotides: TGCGCCAGCAGAACTGGGGCCAACGTCCTGACTTTC. It yields the protein CASRTGANVLTF.

The chain couples TRBV6-4 to TRBJ2-1; 11 bases are shared with TRBD2. With V trimmed by 9 bases and J by 3 bases, 7 bases remained unmatched. CDR1 and CDR2 from the germline V gene are MRHNA and SNTAGT. The CDR3 contains 15 residues. The CDR3 region is CASSRLAGGYNEQFF. Here the CDR3 DNA reads TGTGCCAGTAGTAGGCTAGCGGGAGGCTACAATGAGCAGTTCTTC.

This rearrangement joins TRBV12-3 or TRBV12-4 to TRBJ1-2; D unclear. The CDR3 runs to 14 residues. Trimming took 6 bases from V and 0 from J, leaving 11 bases between them. The CDR3 region has the DNA TGTGCCAGCAGACCTACGGGGACTAACTATGGCTACACCTTC. It encodes CASRPTGTNYGYTF.

The chain uses TRBV20-1 and TRBJ2-1, with TRBD2 identical over 14 bases. V shed 2 bases, J shed 6 bases, and the junction held 6 bases outside the gene matches. This CDR3 comprises 16 residues. In germline, CDR1 is DFQATT, CDR2 SNEGSKA (reference sequence). The CDR3 sequence is CSARRLAGGRGNEQFF. The DNA for the CDR3 is TGCAGTGCTAGAAGACTAGCGGGGGGGAGGGGCAATGAGCAGTTCTTC.

This clonotype was observed once. V and J are TRBV4-1 and TRBJ2-4, with 12 bases that match TRBD2. The V and J ends lost 5 bases and 0 bases, in that order; junction bases with no gene match: 5. This CDR3 contains 17 residues. Per the germline V gene, CDR1 is MGHRA and CDR2 is YSYEKL. CDR3 coding DNA: TGCGCCAGCAGCTTGGGACTAGCGGGCTTAGCCAAAAACATTCAGTACTTC. Its translation is CASSLGLAGLAKNIQYF.

V and J are TRBV6-1 and TRBJ2-1; 7 bases line up with TRBD2. V lost 1 base to trimming and J lost 4 bases; unmatched junction nucleotides: 4. The CDR3 is 15 amino acids. CDR1 MNHNS and CDR2 SASEGT come from the germline V gene. This CDR3 is CASSEGGSRYNEQFF. The CDR3 region has the DNA TGTGCCAGCAGTGAAGGCGGGAGTAGGTACAATGAGCAGTTCTTC.

This chain uses TRBV7-2 with TRBJ2-7; D not certain. V dropped 1 base and J dropped 3 bases, with 10 bases sitting between them. CDR3 size: 14 residues. Per germline, CDR1 SGHTA and CDR2 FQGNSA. DNA for the CDR3: TGTGCCAGCAGCTTAGTCGCGGTTATCTACGAGCAGTACTTC. Its translation: CASSLVAVIYEQYF.

Only one count was recorded for this clonotype. This chain uses TRBV5-1 with TRBJ2-3, with TRBD2 matching over 11 bases. The trim removed 3 bases at V and 3 bases at J, leaving 3 bases unmatched. Per germline, CDR1 SGHRS and CDR2 YFSETQ. The CDR3 spans 15 residues. The CDR3 coding sequence is TGCGCCAGCAGCTACTCTAGCGGGAGGACAGATACGCAGTATTTT. Protein: CASSYSSGRTDTQYF.

The chain joins TRBV28 to TRBJ1-5, with a weak D call TRBD1 (5 bases). V was trimmed by 2 bases and J by 2 bases, leaving 13 bases between them. CDR1 MDHEN and CDR2 SYDVKM come from the germline V gene. The CDR3 spans 16 residues. The CDR3 loop is CASSLIGREGNQPQHF. Here the CDR3 DNA reads TGTGCCAGCAGTTTAATCGGCAGGGAGGGCAATCAGCCCCAGCATTTT.

The chain recombines TRBV7-6 with TRBJ2-3, with a tentative D call TRBD2 (5 bases). Trimming removed 4 bases at V and 5 bases at J, with 16 bases between. The germline CDR1 and CDR2 sequences are SGHVS and FNYEAQ. The CDR3 runs 15 residues. The CDR3 spells CASSSLGSVLDTQYF. The CDR3 nucleotides are TGTGCCAGCAGCTCCCTGGGTAGCGTACTAGATACGCAGTATTTT.

The genes are TRBV28 and TRBJ1-2; 8 nucleotides line up with TRBD1. The germline V gene encodes CDR1 MDHEN and CDR2 SYDVKM. Unmatched junction bases numbered 17, after V lost 7 bases and J lost 1 base. The CDR3 runs 18 residues. In DNA form, the CDR3 reads TGTGCCAGCACCCTACTTAACGGACAGGGAATTTTTAACTATGGCTACACCTTC. It specifies CASTLLNGQGIFNYGYTF.

The chain recombines TRBV12-3 or TRBV12-4 with TRBJ1-5, with 7 bases identical to TRBD1. The CDR3 sequence is 17 residues long. With 1 base clipped from V and 0 bases from J, the junction kept 6 bases outside the gene matches. CDR3 in amino acids: CASSLGQGTFSNQPQHF. CDR3 DNA sequence: TGTGCCAGCAGTTTAGGACAGGGAACGTTTAGCAATCAGCCCCAGCATTTT.

The CDR3 here is CASRPGTISYNEQFF. Here the CDR3 DNA reads TGTGCCAGCAGACCCGGGACTATCTCCTACAATGAGCAGTTCTTC. This rearrangement joins TRBV6-5 to TRBJ2-1, with TRBD2 matching over 7 bases. Germline values: CDR1 MNHEY, CDR2 SVGAGI. The CDR3 covers 15 residues. Trimming removed 6 bases from V and 0 bases from J; junction bases left unmatched: 5.

This rearrangement joins TRBV4-1 to TRBJ1-3; TRBD1 is a possible D gene (5 bases). The V end lost 1 base, the J end lost 4 bases, and 17 bases lay between the germline ends. Germline V gene lookup returns CDR1 MGHRA and CDR2 YSYEKL. The CDR3 has 17 residues. This CDR3 is CASSQAPGREYGNTIYF. CDR3 bases: TGCGCCAGCAGCCAAGCCCCAGGCAGGGAGTACGGAAACACCATATATTTT.

The sample holds one count of this clonotype. The V call is TRBV27, the J call TRBJ2-3; 9 bases line up with TRBD2. Germline lookup yields CDR1 MNHEY and CDR2 SMNVEV (reference sequence). The V and J ends lost 2 bases and 3 bases, in that order; junction bases with no gene match: 9. CDR3 length equals 17 residues. CDR3: CASSLLTRGGATDTQYF. As DNA, the CDR3 is TGTGCCAGCAGTTTACTTACTCGCGGGGGGGCAACAGATACGCAGTATTTT.

V usage is TRBV11-1 and J usage is TRBJ2-7; D is ambiguous. The V gene's germline CDR1 is SGHAT and CDR2 FQDESV (reference sequence). V was cut by 2 bases and J by 2 bases, with 19 bases left in between. The CDR3 sequence is 17 residues long. The CDR3 sequence: CASSLMGGDTLTYEQYF. The CDR3 DNA reads TGTGCCAGCAGCTTAATGGGTGGAGACACCTTAACCTACGAGCAGTACTTC.

J is TRBJ1-1 and V is TRBV5-1; a weak D match, TRBD1 (5 bases). The ends were cut back, 2 bases at V and 4 bases at J, with 21 bases in the middle. Germline V lookup: CDR1 SGHRS, CDR2 YFSETQ. There are 17 residues in the CDR3. The CDR3 spells CASSFHGGRASSTEAFF. CDR3 sequence (DNA): TGCGCCAGCAGCTTCCACGGTGGCAGGGCGTCGAGCACTGAAGCTTTCTTT.

The V gene is TRBV20-1, the J gene TRBJ1-4; 9 bases are a match to TRBD1. Losses at the gene ends were 2 bases for V and 7 bases for J; bases not matched to a gene: 14. The CDR3 is 17 amino acids. Germline V CDR1 and CDR2: DFQATT, SNEGSKA (reference sequence). CDR3 nucleotide sequence: TGCAGTGCTAGACTCCCTCCGGGACAGGGATTGGGTGAAAAACTGTTTTTT. Amino acids: CSARLPPGQGLGEKLFF.

CDR3 sequence (DNA): TGTGCCAGCAGCTTGCGTCTCCCCGAAAGAACGGGACAGGGGGTCCCAGCGTGGCACACCTTC. It translates to CASSLRLPERTGQGVPAWHTF. This chain connects TRBV11-1 to TRBJ1-2, with 11 bases identical to TRBD1. Germline V CDR1 and CDR2: SGHAT, FQDESV (reference sequence). This CDR3 is built from 21 residues. The trim removed 3 bases at V and 12 bases at J, leaving 30 bases unmatched.

This rearrangement joins TRBV27 to TRBJ1-1; D is unclear. Deletions cut 1 base from V and 0 bases from J, with 12 bases between. This CDR3 spans 16 amino acids. CDR1 MNHEY and CDR2 SMNVEV come from the germline V gene (reference sequence). The CDR3 DNA reads TGTGCCAGCAGTTTATTGGCTTGGAATCTGAACACTGAAGCTTTCTTT. Translating gives CASSLLAWNLNTEAFF.

The chain has TRBV28 and TRBJ2-5; D perhaps matches TRBD1 (5 bases). V shed 5 bases and J shed 3 bases, with 19 bases lying between them. The length of the CDR3 is 16 residues. Germline V gives CDR1 MDHEN, CDR2 SYDVKM. The CDR3 is CASSSSTALSKETQYF. CDR3 nucleotide sequence: TGTGCCAGCAGTAGCTCGACAGCGCTCTCGAAAGAGACCCAGTACTTC.

This sequence joins TRBV29-1 and TRBJ2-2; TRBD1 agrees at 7 bases. Unmatched junction bases numbered 9, after V lost 7 bases and J lost 4 bases. This CDR3 contains 14 residues. Germline values: CDR1 SQVTM, CDR2 ANQGSEA. The CDR3 DNA is TGCAGCGCCCGAGGGGGCCTACTCACCGGGGAGCTGTTTTTT. Translating it yields CSARGGLLTGELFF.

CDR3 DNA sequence: TGTGCCAGCAGCCAAGGCTTTAGGGGTGACGAGCAGTACTTC. It translates to CASSQGFRGDEQYF. The chain combines TRBV3-1 with TRBJ2-7; D is perhaps TRBD1 (5 bases). The CDR3 has 14 residues. In germline, CDR1 is LGHDT, CDR2 YNNKEL (reference sequence). The V end was cut by 1 base, the J end by 5 bases, with 12 bases between.

J is TRBJ2-1 and V is TRBV29-1; D might be TRBD1 (5 bases). CDR1 SQVTM and CDR2 ANQGSEA come from the germline V gene. The CDR3 runs to 14 residues. Trimming pared 4 bases from V and 4 bases from J, leaving 14 bases between. CDR3 DNA sequence: TGCAGCGTTGGAAAAGGGGCCAAATACAATGAGCAGTTCTTC. It yields the protein CSVGKGAKYNEQFF.

The chain combines TRBV18 with TRBJ2-2; no definite D call. Trimming cost V 5 bases and J 0 bases, with 10 bases left between them. The CDR3 runs 15 residues. Germline CDR1 KGHSH, CDR2 LQKENI. CDR3 sequence reads: CASSTVSTNTGELFF. The CDR3 coding sequence is TGTGCCAGCTCAACGGTTTCCACGAACACCGGGGAGCTGTTTTTT.

Only a few counts were recorded for this clonotype. The CDR3: CASSGQNTGELFF. CDR3 nucleotide sequence: TGTGCCAGCTCGGGGCAGAACACCGGGGAGCTGTTTTTT. V gene TRBV18 combines with J gene TRBJ2-2; D possibly corresponds to TRBD1 (5 bases). The length of the CDR3 is 13 residues. The germline gives CDR1 KGHSH, CDR2 LQKENI. V was cut by 6 bases and J by 1 base, with 6 bases left in between.

The genes are TRBV7-9 and TRBJ2-1; TRBD1 might be the D (5 bases). The CDR3 is 14 amino acids. Germline assignment: CDR1 SEHNR and CDR2 FQNEAQ (reference sequence). V was cut by 1 base and J by 7 bases, with 11 bases left in between. The CDR3 here is CASSLGGSGNEQFF. The CDR3 coding sequence is TGTGCCAGCAGCTTAGGGGGCAGTGGAAATGAGCAGTTCTTC.

The chain employs TRBV10-3 and TRBJ2-1; 8 bases are a match to TRBD2. Looked up from germline, CDR1 is ENHRY and CDR2 is SYGVKD. The CDR3 loop spans 16 amino acids. The J segment lost 2 bases and the V segment lost 3 bases, leaving 6 bases of the junction unmatched. In nucleotides, the CDR3 is TGTGCCATCAGTGATTTTATGACTAGCGCCTACAATGAGCAGTTCTTC. Translated: CAISDFMTSAYNEQFF.

The genes are TRBV5-1 and TRBJ2-1; the D gene could be TRBD1 or TRBD2 (5 bases each). Germline-derived CDR1 and CDR2 are SGHRS and YFSETQ. V was clipped by 5 bases and J by 5 bases, with 14 bases between them. CDR3 length: 14 amino acids. This CDR3 reads CASRPAGRDNEQFF. DNA of the CDR3: TGCGCCAGCAGGCCGGCAGGGAGAGACAATGAGCAGTTCTTC.

This chain connects TRBV20-1 to TRBJ1-2; no reliable D call. Germline CDR1 and CDR2: DFQATT and SNEGSKA (reference sequence). With 7 bases removed from V and 8 bases from J, the gap between germline ends came to 14 bases. The CDR3 loop spans 11 amino acids. This CDR3 reads CSVPRTNGYTF. The CDR3 DNA reads as TGCAGTGTTCCAAGGACGAACGGCTACACCTTC.